A selection of T cell receptor beta chains follows, all from one sample in a study of regulatory T cells in long-lasting Graves disease. Each CDR3 protein gets one entry after TCRdb re-called the multiplex PCR reads with MiXCR. This sample has 410,000 or so distinct CDR3 sequences, with about 15% found just once. These data were likewise used in another study, on T cells in Graves' hyperthyroidism and ophthalmopathy.

Sequencing was performed on peripheral blood mononuclear cells (PBMCs), taken at new diagnosis, from a patient treated with antithyroid drugs. The receptors come from a woman aged 25-40 years with Graves disease. CDR3s include the opening cysteine and the closing phenylalanine or tryptophan. A D gene is named only where the DNA matches it firmly. Clone size is not always given. Where it is, it says once, few, many or a class for expanded clones.

j_gene	abundance	d_gene	v_gene	len	CDR3nt	CDR3aa
TRBJ2-7	few	NA	TRBV5-1	14	TGCGCCAGCAGCAGCGGTGCAGGGTCGCCTTGGCAGTACTTC	CASSSGAGSPWQYF
TRBJ2-7	NA	NA	TRBV5-1	15	TGCGCCAGCAGCTTGCTAACGGGTGGCCTGGACGAGCAGTACTTC	CASSLLTGGLDEQYF
TRBJ2-1	NA	NA	TRBV9	15	TGTGCCAGCAGCGTAGAGGGTTACTCCTACAATGAGCAGTTCTTC	CASSVEGYSYNEQFF
TRBJ1-1	NA	TRBD1	TRBV7-3	15	TGTGCCAGCAGCCGGACAGGGGGCATGGGCACTGAAGCTTTCTTT	CASSRTGGMGTEAFF
TRBJ1-2	few	NA	TRBV11-2	14	TGTGCCAGCAGCCCGTCAGGCACCGGCATGGGCTACACCTTC	CASSPSGTGMGYTF
TRBJ1-4	few	TRBD1	TRBV28	16	TGTGCCAGCAGTTCCTTGGACAGGCCCTTTAATGAAAAACTGTTTTTT	CASSSLDRPFNEKLFF
TRBJ2-1	NA	NA	TRBV9	14	TGTGCCAGCAGCGTAGTTTCTGGGTCTGTTGAGCAGTTCTTC	CASSVVSGSVEQFF
TRBJ2-3	many	NA	TRBV7-9	14	TGTGCCAGCAGCGGAGACGTAGGCACAGATACGCAGTATTTT	CASSGDVGTDTQYF
TRBJ2-7	many	NA	TRBV24-1	13	TGTGCCACCCGTGCGGGGGCCTCCTACGAGCAGTACTTC	CATRAGASYEQYF
TRBJ2-1	many	NA	TRBV20-1	13	TGCAGTCAAAGGGGTCGTACCTACAATGAGCAGTTCTTC	CSQRGRTYNEQFF
TRBJ1-4	many	NA	TRBV7-8	14	TGTGCCAGCAGCTTAGGGGGACTAAATGAAAAACTGTTTTTT	CASSLGGLNEKLFF
TRBJ1-6	many	NA	TRBV6-1	12	TGTGCCAGCACAGACTCCCCGTCACCCCTCCACTTT	CASTDSPSPLHF
TRBJ1-3	many	NA	TRBV20-1	14	TGCAGTGCTAGCCCGGGGGGGATTGGAAACACCATATATTTT	CSASPGGIGNTIYF
TRBJ2-1	many	NA	TRBV7-9	16	TGTGCCAGCAGCTTAGATCTGTCGATCTCCTACAATGAGCAGTTCTTC	CASSLDLSISYNEQFF
TRBJ2-5	few	TRBD2	TRBV7-3	17	TGTGCCAGCAGCTTAGTGACTAGCGGGTGCCCCCAAGAGACCCAGTACTTC	CASSLVTSGCPQETQYF
TRBJ2-7	many	TRBD2	TRBV11-3	15	TGTGCCAGCAGCGTAAGCGGGAGTGGACCCTACGAGCAGTACTTC	CASSVSGSGPYEQYF
TRBJ2-1	many	TRBD2	TRBV4-1	16	TGCGCCAGCAGCCCAACCGGACTAGCGGGGTCAAATGAGCAGTTCTTC	CASSPTGLAGSNEQFF
TRBJ2-3	many	TRBD2	TRBV2	16	TGTGCCAGCAGTGTCGGACTAGCCACGGGAGGAGATACGCAGTATTTT	CASSVGLATGGDTQYF
TRBJ2-7	NA	TRBD2	TRBV24-1	16	TGTGCCACCAGTGACTCAAGCGGGAGGGACTCCTACGAGCAGTACTTC	CATSDSSGRDSYEQYF
TRBJ1-3	many	NA	TRBV12-3/TRBV12-4	13	TGTGCCACCTCCAGGGTCTCTGGAAACACCATATATTTT	CATSRVSGNTIYF
TRBJ2-1	many	NA	TRBV6-1	16	TGTGCCAGCAGTACCCCTTCCGAAGGGGGGGGACCTGAGCAGTTCTTC	CASSTPSEGGGPEQFF
TRBJ2-3	many	NA	TRBV29-1	15	TGCAGCGTTGAAGAGCGACAGTTTAGCACAGATACGCAGTATTTT	CSVEERQFSTDTQYF
TRBJ1-5	NA	NA	TRBV10-3	16	TGTGCCATCAGTGAGAAGCACGATTATAGCAATCAGCCCCAGCATTTT	CAISEKHDYSNQPQHF
TRBJ2-3	many	NA	TRBV6-5	16	TGTGCCAGCAGTTACCTTCGGCTAGCGAGCACAGATACGCAGTATTTT	CASSYLRLASTDTQYF
TRBJ2-3	NA	TRBD2	TRBV19	18	TGTGCCAGTAGTATAGTAGGGACTAGCGGGAGGAACACAGATACGCAGTATTTT	CASSIVGTSGRNTDTQYF
TRBJ2-3	few	TRBD2	TRBV11-3	17	TGTGCCAGCAGCAAACAGGGGACTAGCGAAGACCGGGATACGCAGTATTTT	CASSKQGTSEDRDTQYF
TRBJ2-7	many	NA	TRBV2	15	TGTGCCAGCAGACCGGACAGTCTTAACTCCTACGAGCAGTACTTC	CASRPDSLNSYEQYF
TRBJ2-3	many	TRBD2	TRBV6-2/TRBV6-3	14	TGTGCCAGCAGGGGACTAGCGGACACAGATACGCAGTATTTT	CASRGLADTDTQYF
TRBJ1-6	many	NA	TRBV3-1	14	TGTGCCAGCAGCCGTGTGGCATATAATTCACCCCTCCACTTT	CASSRVAYNSPLHF
TRBJ2-3	many	NA	TRBV30	10	TGTGCCTGGGGCCAAGATACGCAGTATTTT	CAWGQDTQYF
TRBJ2-7	NA	NA	TRBV4-1	14	TGCGCCAGCAGCCAAGACGGGGGGCGAAGCGAGCAGTACTTC	CASSQDGGRSEQYF
TRBJ1-2	NA	NA	TRBV5-4	16	TGTGCCAGCAGCTTGGTTAATGATCCAGTCACCTATGGCTACACCTTC	CASSLVNDPVTYGYTF
TRBJ2-1	NA	NA	TRBV9	11	TGTGCCAGCAGCGGGTTCGATGAGCAGTTCTTC	CASSGFDEQFF
TRBJ1-2	NA	NA	TRBV5-6	15	TGTGCCAGCAGCTTTGGAACAGGGAGTTTCTATGGCTACACCTTC	CASSFGTGSFYGYTF
TRBJ2-7	NA	NA	TRBV25-1	11	TGTGCCAGCAGCTGGGGGGGGCGAAAGTACTTC	CASSWGGRKYF
TRBJ1-3	many	NA	TRBV5-1	17	TGCGCCAGCAGCTGGGGGACGGATCCGGACTCTGGAAACACCATATATTTT	CASSWGTDPDSGNTIYF
TRBJ1-5	NA	NA	TRBV25-1	14	TGTGCCAGCAGTTACACAGGGCAGAATCAGCCCCAGCATTTT	CASSYTGQNQPQHF
TRBJ1-1	few	TRBD1	TRBV6-1	14	TGTGCCAGCAGGGACAGGGCCTCGAACACTGAAGCTTTCTTT	CASRDRASNTEAFF
TRBJ2-3	NA	NA	TRBV29-1	14	TGCAGCGTTGTGACAGCAAAACGCACAGATACGCAGTATTTT	CSVVTAKRTDTQYF
TRBJ2-4	NA	NA	TRBV19	13	TGTGCCAGTAGTATGCCAGACATGGACATTCAGTACTTC	CASSMPDMDIQYF
TRBJ2-2	few	NA	TRBV10-3	12	TGTGCCATCAGTGAGCGGGAAAAGGAGCTGTTTTTT	CAISEREKELFF
TRBJ2-3	NA	TRBD2	TRBV29-1	14	TGCAGCGTTGGGACTAGCGGGAGCACAGATACGCAGTATTTT	CSVGTSGSTDTQYF
TRBJ2-7	many	NA	TRBV13	14	TGTGCCAGCAAATCTACAGGCCAGGGCAACGAGCAGTACTTC	CASKSTGQGNEQYF
TRBJ2-7	NA	NA	TRBV7-8	14	TGTGCCAGCAGCGCAGGACTTCTCACCTACGAGCAGTACTTC	CASSAGLLTYEQYF
TRBJ2-3	many	TRBD2	TRBV20-1	16	TGCAGTGTACTAGCGGGAACCTTAAGGGACACAGATACGCAGTATTTT	CSVLAGTLRDTDTQYF
TRBJ2-6	NA	NA	TRBV19	16	TGTGCCAGTAGTATTCCGGGCCGCTCTGGGGCCAACGTCCTGACTTTC	CASSIPGRSGANVLTF
TRBJ1-1	many	NA	TRBV29-1	10	TGCAGCGTTTTCTACACTGAAGCTTTCTTT	CSVFYTEAFF
TRBJ1-2	few	NA	TRBV7-3	15	TGTGCCAGCAGCCTAGGGGAGGGGATGGGCTATGGCTACACCTTC	CASSLGEGMGYGYTF
TRBJ1-4	many	TRBD1	TRBV11-2	16	TGTGCCAGCAGCTGGAACGGACAGGCAACTAATGAAAAACTGTTTTTT	CASSWNGQATNEKLFF
TRBJ2-7	many	NA	TRBV10-1	12	TGCGCCAGCAGTGACCCGGCCGGGGAGCAGTACTTC	CASSDPAGEQYF